This passage covers 2 T cell receptor beta chains from one sample sequenced in a study of blood T cell repertoires in COVID-19. Profiling relied on immunoSEQ multiplex PCR, and the TCRdb table lists in-frame clones only, not all of them. There are approximately 430,000 clones in the sample; roughly 89% occur only once, and around 1.4% lies in the top ten. Sequencing was performed on peripheral blood. The receptors stem from a woman aged 25 to 39 with active or convalescent COVID-19.

The rearrangement uses TRBV6-5 and TRBJ1-4; D uncertain. V was shortened by 10 bases and J by 3 bases, with 12 bases between the two germline ends. In germline, CDR1 is MNHEY, CDR2 SVGAGI. This CDR3 contains 13 residues. DNA for the CDR3: TGTGCCACTCCCAGTTTTGCTAATGAAAAACTGTTTTTT. Translating gives CATPSFANEKLFF.

The chain recombines TRBV4-1 with TRBJ1-2; D gene ambiguous. The CDR3 contains 14 residues. In germline, CDR1 is MGHRA, CDR2 YSYEKL. V was trimmed by 3 bases and J by 4 bases, leaving 12 bases between them. The CDR3 DNA follows: TGCGCCAGCAGCCATCCCGGACTCCTCTATGGCTACACCTTC. Protein product: CASSHPGLLYGYTF.